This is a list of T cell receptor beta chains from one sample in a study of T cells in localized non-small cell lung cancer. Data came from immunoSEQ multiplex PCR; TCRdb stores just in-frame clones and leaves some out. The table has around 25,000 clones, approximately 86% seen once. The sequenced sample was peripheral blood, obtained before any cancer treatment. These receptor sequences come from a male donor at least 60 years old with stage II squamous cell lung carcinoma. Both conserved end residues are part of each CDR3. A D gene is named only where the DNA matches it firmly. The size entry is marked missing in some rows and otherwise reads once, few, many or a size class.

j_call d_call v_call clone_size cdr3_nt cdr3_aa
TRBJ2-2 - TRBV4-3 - TGCGCCAGCAGCCAGGATGCCGCAGGGAAAACCGGGGAGCTGTTTTTT CASSQDAAGKTGELFF
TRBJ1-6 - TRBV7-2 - TGTGCCAGCAGCTTAGGAGGGGGGAGTACGGAATCACCCCTCCACTTT CASSLGGGSTESPLHF
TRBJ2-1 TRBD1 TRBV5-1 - TGCGCCAGCAGCTCGTATCCGGGACAGGGAAATGAGCAGTTCTTC CASSSYPGQGNEQFF
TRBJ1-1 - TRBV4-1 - TGCGCCAGCAGCCATCCTCGACCTAGCGCTGAAGCTTTCTTT CASSHPRPSAEAFF
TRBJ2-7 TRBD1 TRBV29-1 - TGCAGCGTTGATGGGACAGGCTACGAGCAGTACTTC CSVDGTGYEQYF
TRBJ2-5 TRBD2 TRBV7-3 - TGTGCCAGCAGCACCGTGGGAGGGGAGACCCAGTACTTC CASSTVGGETQYF
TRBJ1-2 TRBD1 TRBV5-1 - TGCGCCAGCGGACGACAGGGAGGGGATGGCTACACCTTC CASGRQGGDGYTF
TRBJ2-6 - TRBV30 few TGTGCCTGGAGAGGGCAGGGCCCTCCCTCTCCCCTAGACTCTGGGGCCAACGTCCTGACTTTC CAWRGQGPPSPLDSGANVLTF
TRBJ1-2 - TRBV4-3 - TGCGCCAGCAGCCAAGGGCAGCTTGATGGCTACACCTTC CASSQGQLDGYTF
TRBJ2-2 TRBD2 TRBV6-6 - TGTGCCAGCAGGCCAGCGGGGGGAACCGGGGAGCTGTTTTTT CASRPAGGTGELFF
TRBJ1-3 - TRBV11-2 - TGTGCCAGCAGCTTCGATAGCTCTGGAAACACCATATATTTT CASSFDSSGNTIYF
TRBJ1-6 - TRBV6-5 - TGTGCCAGCAGTTACGTGGGTGGTAGTTCACCCCTCCACTTT CASSYVGGSSPLHF
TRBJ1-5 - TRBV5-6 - TGTGCCAGCAGCTTGGGGGGTCGGTGGGCCAATCAGCCCCAGCATTTT CASSLGGRWANQPQHF
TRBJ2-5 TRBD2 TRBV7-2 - TGTGCCAGCAGCTTAACAGGACTAGCGGGGGGCGAATCGGAGACCCAGTACTTC CASSLTGLAGGESETQYF
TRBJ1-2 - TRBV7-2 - TGTGCCAGCAGCTTACAGGCTGGCTACACCTTC CASSLQAGYTF
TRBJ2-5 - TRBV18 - TGTGCCAGCTCACCACTTAGTCAAGAGACCCAGTACTTC CASSPLSQETQYF
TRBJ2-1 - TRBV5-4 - TGTGCCAGCAGCCTTACGGACCTGGACAATGAGCAGTTCTTC CASSLTDLDNEQFF
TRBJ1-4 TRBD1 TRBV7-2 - TGTGCCAGCAGCCGAGGGACAGGCTGGGAACTGTTTTTT CASSRGTGWELFF
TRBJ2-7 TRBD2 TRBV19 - TGTGCCAGTAGCGGGAGGGCGGGTGAGCAGTACTTC CASSGRAGEQYF
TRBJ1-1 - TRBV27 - TGTGCCAGCAGTTTATATGCAGGCATGAACACTGAAGCTTTCTTT CASSLYAGMNTEAFF
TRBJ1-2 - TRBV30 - TGTGCCTGGAGTGTAACTGGTTTCTATGGCTACACCTTC CAWSVTGFYGYTF
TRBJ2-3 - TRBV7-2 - TGTGCCAGCAGCTTAGATGGCGGGCGGACAGATACGCAGTATTTT CASSLDGGRTDTQYF
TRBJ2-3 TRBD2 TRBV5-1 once TGCGCCAGCAGCTCGGGCCACCTGACTAGCGGAGGCACAGATACGCAGTATTTT CASSSGHLTSGGTDTQYF
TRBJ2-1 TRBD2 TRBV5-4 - TGTGCCAGCAGCTTGGGACTAGCGGGAGGGTCCAATGAGCAGTTCTTC CASSLGLAGGSNEQFF
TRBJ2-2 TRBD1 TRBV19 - TGTGCCAGTAGTCACCGACAGGGGGCGGACACCGGGGAGCTGTTTTTT CASSHRQGADTGELFF
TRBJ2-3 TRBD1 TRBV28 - TGTGCCAGCAGCATGACAGGGTCAGCAGATACGCAGTATTTT CASSMTGSADTQYF
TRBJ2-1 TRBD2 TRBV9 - TGTGCCAGCAGCTCTCGAACTAGCGGGGGAATTGAGCAGTTCTTC CASSSRTSGGIEQFF
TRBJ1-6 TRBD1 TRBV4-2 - TGTGCCACCTCTCTCGGACAGGGGAATTCACCCCTCCACTTT CATSLGQGNSPLHF
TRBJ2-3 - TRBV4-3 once TGCGCCAGCAGCCAAGATAGGGGCCGGAATACGCAGTATTTT CASSQDRGRNTQYF